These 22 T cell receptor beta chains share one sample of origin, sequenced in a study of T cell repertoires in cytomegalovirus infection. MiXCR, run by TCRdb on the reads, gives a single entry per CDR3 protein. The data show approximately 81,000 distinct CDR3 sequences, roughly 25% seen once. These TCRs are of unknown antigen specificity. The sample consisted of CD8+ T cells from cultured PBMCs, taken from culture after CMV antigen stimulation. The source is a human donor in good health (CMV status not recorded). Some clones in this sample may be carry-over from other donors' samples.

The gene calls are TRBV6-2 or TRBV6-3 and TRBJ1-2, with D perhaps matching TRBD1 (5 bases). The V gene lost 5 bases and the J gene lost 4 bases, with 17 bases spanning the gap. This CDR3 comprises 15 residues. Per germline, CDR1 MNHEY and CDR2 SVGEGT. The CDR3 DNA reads TGTGCCAGCAGTCCCTGGGACGGATCTGGCTATGGCTACACCTTC. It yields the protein CASSPWDGSGYGYTF.

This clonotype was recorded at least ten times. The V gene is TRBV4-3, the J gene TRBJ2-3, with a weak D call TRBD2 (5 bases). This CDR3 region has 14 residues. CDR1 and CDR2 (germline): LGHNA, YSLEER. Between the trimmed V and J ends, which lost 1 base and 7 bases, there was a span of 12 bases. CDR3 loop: CASSQGTGRYTQYF. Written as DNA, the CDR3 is TGCGCCAGCAGCCAAGGGACTGGGCGGTATACGCAGTATTTT.

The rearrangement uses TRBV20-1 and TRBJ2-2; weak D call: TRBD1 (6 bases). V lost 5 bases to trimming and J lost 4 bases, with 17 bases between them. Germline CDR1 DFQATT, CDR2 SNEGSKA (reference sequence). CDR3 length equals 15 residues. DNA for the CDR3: TGCAGTGCTCCTAAAGGGGGTATAATCACCGGGGAGCTGTTTTTT. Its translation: CSAPKGGIITGELFF.

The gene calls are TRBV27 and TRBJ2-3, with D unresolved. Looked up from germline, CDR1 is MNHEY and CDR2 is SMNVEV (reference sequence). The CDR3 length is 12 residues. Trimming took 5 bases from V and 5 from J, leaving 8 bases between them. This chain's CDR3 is CASSLNEDTQYF. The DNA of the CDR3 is TGTGCCAGCAGTCTAAATGAAGATACGCAGTATTTT.

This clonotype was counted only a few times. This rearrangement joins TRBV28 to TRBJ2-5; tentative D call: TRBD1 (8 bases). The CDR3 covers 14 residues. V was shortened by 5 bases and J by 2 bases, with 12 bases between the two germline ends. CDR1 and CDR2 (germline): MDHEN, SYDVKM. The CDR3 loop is CASSQQGGQETQYF. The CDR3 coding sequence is TGTGCCAGCAGTCAACAGGGGGGGCAAGAGACCCAGTACTTC.

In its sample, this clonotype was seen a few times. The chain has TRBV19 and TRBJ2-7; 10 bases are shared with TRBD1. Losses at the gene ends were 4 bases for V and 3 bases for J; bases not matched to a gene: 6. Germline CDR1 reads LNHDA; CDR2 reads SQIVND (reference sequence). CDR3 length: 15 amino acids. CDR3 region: CASSRDRGLRYEQYF. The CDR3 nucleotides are TGTGCCAGTAGTAGGGACAGGGGACTACGCTACGAGCAGTACTTC.

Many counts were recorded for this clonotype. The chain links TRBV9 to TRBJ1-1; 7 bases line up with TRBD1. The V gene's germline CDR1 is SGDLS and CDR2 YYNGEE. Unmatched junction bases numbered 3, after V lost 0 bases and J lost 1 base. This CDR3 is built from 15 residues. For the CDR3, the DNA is TGTGCCAGCAGCGTAGGGACAGGCTCGAACACTGAAGCTTTCTTT. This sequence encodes CASSVGTGSNTEAFF. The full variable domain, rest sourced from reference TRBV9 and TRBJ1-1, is DSGVTQTPKHLITATGQRVTLRCSPRSGDLSVYWYQQSLDQGLQFLIQYYNGEERAKGNILERFSAQQFPDLHSELNLSSLELGDSALYFCASSVGTGSNTEAFFGQGTRLTVV.

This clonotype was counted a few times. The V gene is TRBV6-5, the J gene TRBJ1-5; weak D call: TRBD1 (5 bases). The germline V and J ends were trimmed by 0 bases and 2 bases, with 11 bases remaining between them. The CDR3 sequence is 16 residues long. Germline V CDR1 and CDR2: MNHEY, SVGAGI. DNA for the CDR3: TGTGCCAGCAGTTACTCAGGGGACGGGGGCAATCAGCCCCAGCATTTT. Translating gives CASSYSGDGGNQPQHF.

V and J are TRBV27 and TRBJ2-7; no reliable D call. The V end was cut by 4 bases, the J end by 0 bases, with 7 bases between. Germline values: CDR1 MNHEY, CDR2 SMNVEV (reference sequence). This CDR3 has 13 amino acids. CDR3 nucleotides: TGTGCCAGCAGTTGGGGTAGCTCCTACGAGCAGTACTTC. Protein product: CASSWGSSYEQYF.

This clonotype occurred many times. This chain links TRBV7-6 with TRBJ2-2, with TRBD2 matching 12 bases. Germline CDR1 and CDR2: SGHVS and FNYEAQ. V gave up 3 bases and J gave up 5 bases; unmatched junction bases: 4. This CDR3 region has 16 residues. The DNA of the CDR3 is TGTGCCAGCAGCTTCCCACTAGCGGGGGGTACCGGGGAGCTGTTTTTT. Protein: CASSFPLAGGTGELFF.

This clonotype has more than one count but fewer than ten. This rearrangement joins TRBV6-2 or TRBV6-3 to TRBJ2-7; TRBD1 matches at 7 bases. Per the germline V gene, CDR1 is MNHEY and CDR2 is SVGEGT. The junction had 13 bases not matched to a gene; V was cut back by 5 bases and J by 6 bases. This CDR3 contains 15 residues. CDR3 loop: CASSRFPDRDPEQYF. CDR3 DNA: TGTGCCAGCAGTCGATTTCCTGACAGGGACCCCGAGCAGTACTTC.

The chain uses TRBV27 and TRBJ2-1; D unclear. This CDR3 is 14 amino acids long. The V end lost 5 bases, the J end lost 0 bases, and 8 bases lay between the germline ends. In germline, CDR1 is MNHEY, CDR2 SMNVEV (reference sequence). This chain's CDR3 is CASSQMSSYNEQFF. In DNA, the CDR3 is TGTGCCAGCAGTCAAATGAGCTCCTACAATGAGCAGTTCTTC.

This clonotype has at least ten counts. CDR3: CASSLAGETSTDTQYF. Written as DNA, the CDR3 is TGCGCCAGCAGCTTGGCCGGCGAGACTAGCACAGATACGCAGTATTTT. The chain couples TRBV5-1 to TRBJ2-3, with no clear D. This CDR3 spans 16 amino acids. Trimming pared 0 bases from V and 0 bases from J, leaving 11 bases between. Germline values: CDR1 SGHRS, CDR2 YFSETQ.

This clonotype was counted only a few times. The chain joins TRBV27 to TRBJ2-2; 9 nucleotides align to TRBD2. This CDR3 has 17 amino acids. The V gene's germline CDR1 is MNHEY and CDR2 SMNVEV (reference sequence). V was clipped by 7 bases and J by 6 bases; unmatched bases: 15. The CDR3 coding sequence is TGTGCCAGCAACCCCGCGTGGGCGGGAGGGCCCTCCGGGGAGCTGTTTTTT. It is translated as CASNPAWAGGPSGELFF.

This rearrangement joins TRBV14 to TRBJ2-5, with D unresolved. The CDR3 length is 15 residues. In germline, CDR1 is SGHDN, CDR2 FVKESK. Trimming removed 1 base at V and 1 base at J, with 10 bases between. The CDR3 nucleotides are TGTGCCAGCAGCCAAGTTGCGTCTTTCCAAGAGACCCAGTACTTC. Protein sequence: CASSQVASFQETQYF.

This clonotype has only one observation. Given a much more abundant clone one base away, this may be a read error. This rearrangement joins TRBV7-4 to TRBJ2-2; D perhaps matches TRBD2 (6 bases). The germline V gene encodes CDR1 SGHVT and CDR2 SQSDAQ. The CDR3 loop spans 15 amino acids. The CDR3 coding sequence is TGTGTCAGCAGCGACCGCGGGGAGAACACCGGGGAGCTGTTTTTT. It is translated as CVSSDRGENTGELFF.

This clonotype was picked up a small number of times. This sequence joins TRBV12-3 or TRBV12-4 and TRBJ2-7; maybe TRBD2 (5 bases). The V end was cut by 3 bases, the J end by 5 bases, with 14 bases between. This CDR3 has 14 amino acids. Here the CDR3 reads CASSFYGKADEQYF. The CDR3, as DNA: TGTGCCAGCAGTTTTTACGGAAAAGCGGACGAGCAGTACTTC.

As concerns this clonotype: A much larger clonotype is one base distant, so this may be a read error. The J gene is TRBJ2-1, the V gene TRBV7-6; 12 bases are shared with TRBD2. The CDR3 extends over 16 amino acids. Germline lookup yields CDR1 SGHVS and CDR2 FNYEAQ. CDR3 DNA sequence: TGTGTCAGCAGCTTAAAAGGACTAGCGGGATTCACTGAGCAGTTCTTC. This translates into CVSSLKGLAGFTEQFF.

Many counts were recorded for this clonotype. The CDR3 sequence is CASSTGTGGMETQYF. The CDR3 coding sequence is TGTGCCAGCAGCACCGGGACAGGGGGGATGGAGACCCAGTACTTC. This sequence joins TRBV12-3 or TRBV12-4 and TRBJ2-5; TRBD1 aligns across 11 bases. V shed 6 bases and J 5 bases; nucleotides not matched to a gene: 8. CDR3 size: 15 residues.

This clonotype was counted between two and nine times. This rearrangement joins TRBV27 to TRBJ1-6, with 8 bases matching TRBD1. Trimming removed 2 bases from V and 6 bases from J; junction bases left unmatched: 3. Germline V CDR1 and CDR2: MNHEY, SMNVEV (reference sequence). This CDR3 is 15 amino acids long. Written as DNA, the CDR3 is TGTGCCAGCAGTTTAAGGCAGGGGGCTAATTCACCCCTCCACTTT. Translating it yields CASSLRQGANSPLHF.

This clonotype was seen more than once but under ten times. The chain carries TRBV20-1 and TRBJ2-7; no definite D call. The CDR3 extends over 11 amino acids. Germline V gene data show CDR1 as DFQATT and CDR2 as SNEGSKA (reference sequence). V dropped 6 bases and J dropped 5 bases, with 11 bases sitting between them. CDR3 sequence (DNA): TGCAGTGCCAAGCTTGTGGACGAGCAGTACTTC. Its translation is CSAKLVDEQYF.

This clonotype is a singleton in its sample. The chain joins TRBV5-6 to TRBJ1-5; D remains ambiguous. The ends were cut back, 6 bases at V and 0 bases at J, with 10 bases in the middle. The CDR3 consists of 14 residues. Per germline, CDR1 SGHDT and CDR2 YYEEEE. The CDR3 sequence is CASNSLGSNQPQHF. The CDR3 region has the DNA TGTGCCAGCAATTCCCTTGGTAGCAATCAGCCCCAGCATTTT.